This T cell receptor beta chain emerged from a study of shared clonotypes between healthy human individuals. On this clone: Its antigen remains unknown.

The junction had 12 bases not matched to a gene; V was cut back by 1 base and J by 4 bases. This CDR3 has 17 residues. The germline V gene encodes CDR1 SGHVS and CDR2 FQNEAQ. Broader study findings: Richness estimates generally favored naive over memory subsets.

Per sorted-subset replicate PCR, input was 200 to 250 ng DNA, representing about 32,000 T cell genomes. TCRdb keeps only in-frame clones here, not all; method: immunoSEQ multiplex PCR. Found here are 1,400,000 or so clones, just under 99% of them singletons; the top ten hold roughly 0.36%. All participating donors were Caucasian adults from Nashville, Tennessee. The sequence came from a man aged 30 to 45 in good health. The rearrangement links TRBV7-8 to TRBJ1-2, with 7 positions matching TRBD1. Sequencing was performed on naive CD4+ T cells sorted from blood. Subset here: CD45RA+ positively selected. As DNA, the CDR3 is TGTGCCAGCAGCTTAGAATCTCTGACAGGGCCCTCCTATGGCTACACCTTC. This gives the protein CASSLESLTGPSYGYTF.